This T cell receptor (beta chain) is from a study of OX40 agonist ivuxolimab in advanced cancers. Notes on the study in general: CD4+ T cells averaged fewer expanded clones than CD8+ T cells.

Patients were excluded for autoimmune disease history or systemic immunosuppression. The CDR3 runs to 14 residues. Trimming shortened V by 0 bases and J by 4 bases, and 10 bases separated the two germline ends. The germline gives CDR1 LGHNA, CDR2 YSLEER. On this clone itself: Its antigen is undetermined.

Sequencing was performed with immunoSEQ multiplex PCR; in TCRdb, only in-frame clones are kept and a portion is missing. The sample contains 40,000 to 60,000 clones, about 85% of which appear only once. The sample was CD4+ or CD8+ T cells sorted from blood, taken in a trial of the OX40 agonist ivuxolimab. The chain recombines TRBV4-3 with TRBJ2-7; D gene unclear. The sequence was obtained from an adult with an advanced solid tumor such as melanoma, head and neck, liver or kidney cancer. CDR3 residues: CASSQDGLTYEQYF. CDR3 coding DNA: TGCGCCAGCAGCCAAGACGGTCTGACTTACGAGCAGTACTTC.